This TCR beta chain is drawn from a study of cytomegalovirus exposure and HLA in healthy donors. Comments on this clone: Its target is not known.

Germline V gives CDR1 MRHNA, CDR2 SNTAGT. V was trimmed by 4 bases and J by 0 bases, leaving 12 bases between them. The CDR3 is 15 amino acids. General study findings and limits: High sensitivity and specificity were reportedly achieved when the classifier diagnosed cytomegalovirus status. A later analysis appeared to link common viral pathogens to several of the most significant clusters.

The PCR employed 60 Vbeta primers together with 13 Jbeta primers. The protocol was immunoSEQ multiplex PCR, while the TCRdb copy is restricted to in-frame clones and leaves out a portion. The sample yields approximately 120,000 clones, 70% to 80% seen once. V usage is TRBV6-4 and J usage is TRBJ1-2; a possible D gene is TRBD1 (5 bases). The TCR originated in a man aged 50-60 years in good health and CMV-seronegative. Sequences were obtained from PBMCs. CDR3 nucleotide sequence: TGTGCCAGCAGTGCCTCCCCGGGGGCTAACTATGGCTACACCTTC. It is translated as CASSASPGANYGYTF.